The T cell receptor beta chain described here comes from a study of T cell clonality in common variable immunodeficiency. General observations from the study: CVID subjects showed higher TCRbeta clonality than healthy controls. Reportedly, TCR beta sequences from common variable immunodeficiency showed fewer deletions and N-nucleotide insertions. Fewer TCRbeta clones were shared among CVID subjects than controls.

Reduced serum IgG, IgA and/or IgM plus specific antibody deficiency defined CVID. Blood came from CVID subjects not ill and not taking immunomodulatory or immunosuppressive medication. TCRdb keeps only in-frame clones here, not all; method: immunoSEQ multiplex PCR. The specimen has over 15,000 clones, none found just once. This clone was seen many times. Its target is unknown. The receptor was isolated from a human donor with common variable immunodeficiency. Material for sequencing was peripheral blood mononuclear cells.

The CDR3 DNA, read in part, is TGTGCCAGCATGAGGCGGGAGGGAGGCACCGGGGAG. It yields the protein CASMRREGGTGE. From start to end, the CDR3 is CASMRREGGTGELFF. V is TRBV7-9 and J is TRBJ2-2, with TRBD2 matching 9 bases. The CDR3 extends 3 residues past the end of the read, so its final part is completed from the germline J gene. The V and J ends lost 7 bases and 4 bases, in that order; junction bases with no gene match: 7. The CDR3 has 15 residues. CDR1 SEHNR and CDR2 FQNEAQ come from the germline V gene (reference sequence). Full variable domain (remainder filled in from reference TRBV7-9 and TRBJ2-2): DTGVSQNPRHKITKRGQNVTFRCDPISEHNRLYWYRQTLGQGPEFLTYFQNEAQLEKSRLLSDRFSAERPKGSFSTLEIQRTEQGDSAMYLCASMRREGGTGELFFGEGSRLTVL.